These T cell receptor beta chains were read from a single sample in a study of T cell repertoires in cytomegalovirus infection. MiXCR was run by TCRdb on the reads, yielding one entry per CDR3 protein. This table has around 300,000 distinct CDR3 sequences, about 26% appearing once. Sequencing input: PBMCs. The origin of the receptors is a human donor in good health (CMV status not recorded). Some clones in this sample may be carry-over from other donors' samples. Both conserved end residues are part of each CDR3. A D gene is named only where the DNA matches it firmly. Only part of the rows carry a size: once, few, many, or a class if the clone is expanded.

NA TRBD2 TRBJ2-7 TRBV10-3 TGTGCCATCAGGTCTAGCGGTCTCTCCTACGAGCAGTACTTC CAIRSSGLSYEQYF
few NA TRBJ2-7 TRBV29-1 TGCAGCCCCTTCTCGTACGAGCAGTACTTC CSPFSYEQYF
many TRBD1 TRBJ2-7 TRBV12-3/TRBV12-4 TGTGCCAGCAGCCCTGGTAGGGGACAGAGGACCTACGAGCAGTACTTC CASSPGRGQRTYEQYF
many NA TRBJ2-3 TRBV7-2 TGTGCCAGCAGCCGGCCGGGGGGCCCCTTCACAGATACGCAGTATTTT CASSRPGGPFTDTQYF
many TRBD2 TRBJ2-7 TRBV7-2 TGTGCCAGCAGCTCTCGAGCGGGAGGGCCTGGACGCTACGAGCAGTACTTC CASSSRAGGPGRYEQYF
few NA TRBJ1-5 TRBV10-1 TGCGCCAGCAGTGGGCAGCTCAATCAGCCCCAGCATTTT CASSGQLNQPQHF
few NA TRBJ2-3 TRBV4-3 TGCGCCAGCAGCCGGTCGTTCGCAGATACGCAGTATTTT CASSRSFADTQYF
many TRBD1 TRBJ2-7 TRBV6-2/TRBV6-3 TGTGCCAGCAGTCGGACAGGGGTAACCTACGAGCAGTACTTC CASSRTGVTYEQYF
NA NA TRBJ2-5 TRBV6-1 TGTGCCAGCAGCTGGACAGCGCTCAGCCAAGAGACCCAGTACTTC CASSWTALSQETQYF
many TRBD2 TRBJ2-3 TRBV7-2 TGTGCCAGCAGCTTAGGTCTAGCGGGAGAGAATACGCAGTATTTT CASSLGLAGENTQYF
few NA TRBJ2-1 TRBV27 TGTGCCAGCACCGCTTTGAATGGGGGGCCGTGGGAGCAGTTCTTC CASTALNGGPWEQFF
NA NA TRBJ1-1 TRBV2 TGTGCCAGCAGGAGACAGGACTATGAAGCTTTCTTT CASRRQDYEAFF
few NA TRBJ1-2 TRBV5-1 TGCGCCAGCAGCTTATACCGACAGGCGGAAAATGGCTACACCTTC CASSLYRQAENGYTF
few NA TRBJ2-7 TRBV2 TGTGCCAGCAGTGCGCCCGGACGGGCCTACGAGCAGTACTTC CASSAPGRAYEQYF